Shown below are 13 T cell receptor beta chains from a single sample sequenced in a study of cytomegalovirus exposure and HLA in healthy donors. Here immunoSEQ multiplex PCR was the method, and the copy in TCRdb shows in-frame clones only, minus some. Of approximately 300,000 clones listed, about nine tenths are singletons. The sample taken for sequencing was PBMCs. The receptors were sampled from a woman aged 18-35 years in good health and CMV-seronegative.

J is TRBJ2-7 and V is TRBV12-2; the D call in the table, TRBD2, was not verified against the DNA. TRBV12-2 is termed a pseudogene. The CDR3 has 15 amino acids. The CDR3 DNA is TGTGCAAGTCGCTTATCGAGGGGGAGGGCCTACGAGCAGTACTTC. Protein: CASRLSRGRAYEQYF.

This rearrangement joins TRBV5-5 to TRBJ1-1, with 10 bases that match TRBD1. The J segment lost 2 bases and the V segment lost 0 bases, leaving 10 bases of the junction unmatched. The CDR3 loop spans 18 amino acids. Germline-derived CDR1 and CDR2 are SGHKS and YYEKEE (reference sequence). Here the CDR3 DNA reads TGTGCCAGCAGCTTGGTGGCCGGGACAGGGGTTCTTAACACTGAAGCTTTCTTT. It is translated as CASSLVAGTGVLNTEAFF.

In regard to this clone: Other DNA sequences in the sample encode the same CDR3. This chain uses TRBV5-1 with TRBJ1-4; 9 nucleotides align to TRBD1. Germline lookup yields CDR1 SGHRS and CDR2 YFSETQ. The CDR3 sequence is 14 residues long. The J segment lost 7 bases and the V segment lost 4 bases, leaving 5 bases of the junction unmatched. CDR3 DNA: TGCGCCAGCAGCCTGGGACAGGGAGGTGAAAAACTGTTTTTT. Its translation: CASSLGQGGEKLFF.

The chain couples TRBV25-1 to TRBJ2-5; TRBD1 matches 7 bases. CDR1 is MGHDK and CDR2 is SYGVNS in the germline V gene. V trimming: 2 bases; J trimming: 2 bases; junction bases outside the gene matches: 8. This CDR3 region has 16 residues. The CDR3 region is CASSEPGTVLQETQYF. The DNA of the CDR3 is TGTGCCAGCAGTGAACCCGGGACAGTCCTTCAAGAGACCCAGTACTTC.

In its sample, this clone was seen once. As DNA, the CDR3 is TGTGCCAGCAGAGGGACAGGGGGTCGTCCAGGGACCCAGTACTTC. Translated, it gives CASRGTGGRPGTQYF. The chain joins TRBV6-6 to TRBJ2-5, with 11 bases lining up with TRBD1. The trim removed 6 bases at V and 7 bases at J, leaving 10 bases unmatched. The CDR3 runs 15 residues. Germline CDR1 is MNHNY and CDR2 is SVGAGI (reference sequence).

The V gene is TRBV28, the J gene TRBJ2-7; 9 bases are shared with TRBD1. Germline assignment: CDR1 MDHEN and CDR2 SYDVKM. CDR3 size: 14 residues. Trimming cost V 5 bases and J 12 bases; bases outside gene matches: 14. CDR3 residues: CASSPLPGQGSAYF. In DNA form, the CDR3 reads TGTGCCAGCAGTCCCCTCCCCGGACAGGGGTCGGCGTACTTC.

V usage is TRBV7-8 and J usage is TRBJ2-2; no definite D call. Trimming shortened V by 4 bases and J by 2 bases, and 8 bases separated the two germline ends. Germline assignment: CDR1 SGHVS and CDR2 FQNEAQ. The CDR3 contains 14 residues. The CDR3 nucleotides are TGTGCCAGCAGCTCCGGTACCAACACCGGGGAGCTGTTTTTT. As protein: CASSSGTNTGELFF.

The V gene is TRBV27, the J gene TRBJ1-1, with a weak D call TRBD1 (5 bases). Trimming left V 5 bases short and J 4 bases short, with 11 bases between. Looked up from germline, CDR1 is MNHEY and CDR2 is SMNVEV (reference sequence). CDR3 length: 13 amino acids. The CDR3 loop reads CASSDQGFTEAFF. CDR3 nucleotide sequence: TGTGCCAGCAGTGACCAGGGATTCACTGAAGCTTTCTTT.

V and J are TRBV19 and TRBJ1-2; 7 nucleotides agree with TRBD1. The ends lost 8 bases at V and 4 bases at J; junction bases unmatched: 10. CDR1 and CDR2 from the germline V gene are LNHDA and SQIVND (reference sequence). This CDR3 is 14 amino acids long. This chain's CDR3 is CASRRQGLPYGYTF. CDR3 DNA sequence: TGTGCCAGTCGCCGACAGGGTCTTCCCTATGGCTACACCTTC.

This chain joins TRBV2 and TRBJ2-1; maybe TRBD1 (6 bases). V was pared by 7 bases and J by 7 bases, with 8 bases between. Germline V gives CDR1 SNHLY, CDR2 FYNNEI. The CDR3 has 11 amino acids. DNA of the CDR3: TGTGCCAGCACCCAGGGGAATGAGCAGTTCTTC. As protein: CASTQGNEQFF.

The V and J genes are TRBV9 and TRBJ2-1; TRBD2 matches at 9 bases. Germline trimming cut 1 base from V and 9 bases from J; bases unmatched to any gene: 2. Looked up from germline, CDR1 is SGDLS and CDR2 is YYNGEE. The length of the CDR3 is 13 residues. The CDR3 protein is CASSVIAGVEQFF. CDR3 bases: TGTGCCAGCAGCGTAATAGCGGGAGTTGAGCAGTTCTTC.

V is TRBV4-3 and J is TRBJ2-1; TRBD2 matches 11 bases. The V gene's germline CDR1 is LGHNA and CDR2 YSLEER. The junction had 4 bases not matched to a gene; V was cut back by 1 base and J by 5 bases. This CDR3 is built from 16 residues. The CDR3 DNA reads TGCGCCAGCAGCCAAGGCGGACTAGCGGGTGACAATGAGCAGTTCTTC. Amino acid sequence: CASSQGGLAGDNEQFF.

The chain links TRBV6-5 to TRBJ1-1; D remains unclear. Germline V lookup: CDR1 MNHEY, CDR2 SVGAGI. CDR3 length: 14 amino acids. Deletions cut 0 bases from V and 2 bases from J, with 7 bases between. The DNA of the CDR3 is TGTGCCAGCAGTTACTCGGCGGCCAACACTGAAGCTTTCTTT. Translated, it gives CASSYSAANTEAFF.